This TCR beta chain was recorded in a study of cytotoxic CD8 clonotypes in ibrutinib-treated CLL (dated by TCRdb to about 2021). About the investigation overall: The cohort had over ten relapsed/refractory and around 15 treatment-naive patients; roughly 17 were IGHV unmutated. Responses were partial in 25 or so patients and complete in 2; after median approximately 5.5 years follow-up, about 14 stayed in remission and about 12 progressed. The response samples were drawn at a median of roughly eleven months into treatment, with a range of roughly 6 to 36 months. On average, each sample yielded about 250,000 productive templates and around 98,000 productive rearrangements. Longitudinal samples were obtainable from about 30% of the roughly 90 participants in the trial. Cryopreserved peripheral blood mononuclear cells were collected before treatment, at response, and at either disease progression or sustained remission. Patients were still on ibrutinib when every remission and progressive disease sample was collected.

The goal of deep resolution MiSeq sequencing was a depth between 1 in 1 million and 1 in 200,000 T cells, and coverage averaged 10x per clonotype. The immunoSEQ hsTCRB Kit was used to generate the TCR beta libraries. The source study handled its data this way. Data were analyzed with ImmunoSEQ Data Assistant and ImmunoSEQ Analyzer, with V, D and J genes assigned per IMGT definitions. Clonality, which ranges from 0 to 1, was calculated as one minus the normalized Shannon entropy of productive rearrangement frequencies. Public clonotype analysis was restricted to overrepresented clonotypes comprising at least 0.05% of each patient's repertoire. Some twelve repertoires from age-matched healthy donors, obtained from immuneACCESS, served as clonality controls. TCRdb took over this immuneACCESS table, retaining in-frame rearrangements with V and J assigned. Such tables are incomplete; in checked studies, under half of the missing clones stem from an unresolved V gene, and the remainder is unexplained. The D gene and trimming were derived from the DNA, and the V and J assignments and clone size from that table. Present in this sample are hundreds of thousands of clones, roughly 65% of which were seen just once. The ten biggest clones cover 5.9% of the sample.

Taken with the paper, the label for time point translates to: approximately twelve months on ibrutinib. For TCR beta library preparation, approximately 2 micrograms of genomic DNA was extracted from cryopreserved PBMCs. High-throughput TCR beta sequencing was performed on longitudinal blood samples from CLL patients receiving ibrutinib monotherapy. The patients took part in an open-label, single-center phase 2 trial of ibrutinib monotherapy. The germline V gene yields SQVTM for CDR1 and ANQGSEA for CDR2. The CDR3 covers 12 residues, taking in both the cysteine and the phenylalanine. Just the 36-base CDR3 DNA is kept, in frame starting at base 1. Trimming removed 6 bases from V and 6 bases from J; the gene matches leave 8 bases unexplained. What the research found in general, with its limitations: Public clonotypes were rare and either shrank or stayed stable during treatment, and the rise in clonality at ibrutinib response reflected expansion of private clonotypes. Baseline clonality was found to be higher than that of age-matched healthy donors and was strongly correlated with circulating CD8+ T-cell counts. Sampling times were not matched between sustained-remission and progressing patients, and lymph node repertoires were not studied. Clonality rose at ibrutinib response, remained stable during sustained remission, and dropped back toward baseline at progression.

In regard to this clone: Its antigen is unknown. One base away there is no much larger clone; base qualities are not given.

The receptor comes from a human donor with chronic lymphocytic leukemia. Specimen: PBMCs, collected after 12 months of ibrutinib treatment. Recombination joined TRBV29-1 with TRBJ2-7, with 7 junctional bases fitting TRBD2. Read as DNA, the sequence is TGCAGCGTCTCTAGCGGCGCCTCCGAGCAGTACTTC. It translates to CSVSSGASEQYF.